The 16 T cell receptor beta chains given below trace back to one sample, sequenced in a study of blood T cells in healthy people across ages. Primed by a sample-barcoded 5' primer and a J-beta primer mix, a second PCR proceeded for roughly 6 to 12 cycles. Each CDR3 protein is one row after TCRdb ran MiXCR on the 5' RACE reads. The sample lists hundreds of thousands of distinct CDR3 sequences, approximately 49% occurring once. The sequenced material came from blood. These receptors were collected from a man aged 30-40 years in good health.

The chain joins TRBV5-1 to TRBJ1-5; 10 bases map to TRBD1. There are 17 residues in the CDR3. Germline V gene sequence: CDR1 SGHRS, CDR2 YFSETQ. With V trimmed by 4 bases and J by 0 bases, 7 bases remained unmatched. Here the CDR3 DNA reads TGCGCCAGCAGCACGTGGGACAGGGGCAATAGCAATCAGCCCCAGCATTTT. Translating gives CASSTWDRGNSNQPQHF.

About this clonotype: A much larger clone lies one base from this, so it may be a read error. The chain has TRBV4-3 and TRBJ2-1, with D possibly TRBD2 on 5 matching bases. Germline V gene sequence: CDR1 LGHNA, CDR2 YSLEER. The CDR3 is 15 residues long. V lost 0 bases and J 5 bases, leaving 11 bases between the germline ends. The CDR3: CASSQDLASHNEQFF. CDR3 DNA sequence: TGCGCCAGCAGCCAAGATCTAGCATCCCACAATGAGCAGTTCTTC.

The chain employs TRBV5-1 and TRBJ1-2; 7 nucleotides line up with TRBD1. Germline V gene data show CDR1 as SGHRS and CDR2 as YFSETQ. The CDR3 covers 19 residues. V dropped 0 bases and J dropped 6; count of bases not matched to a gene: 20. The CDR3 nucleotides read TGCGCCAGCAGCTTGGCATTAGGGACAGCCCCTTTATCGGAGAATGGCTACACCTTC. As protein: CASSLALGTAPLSENGYTF.

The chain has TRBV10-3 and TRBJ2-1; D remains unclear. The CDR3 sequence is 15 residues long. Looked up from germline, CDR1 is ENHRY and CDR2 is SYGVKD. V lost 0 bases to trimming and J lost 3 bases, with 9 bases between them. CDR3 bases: TGTGCCATCAGTGAGTCGAGACAACTCTACAATGAGCAGTTCTTC. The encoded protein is CAISESRQLYNEQFF.

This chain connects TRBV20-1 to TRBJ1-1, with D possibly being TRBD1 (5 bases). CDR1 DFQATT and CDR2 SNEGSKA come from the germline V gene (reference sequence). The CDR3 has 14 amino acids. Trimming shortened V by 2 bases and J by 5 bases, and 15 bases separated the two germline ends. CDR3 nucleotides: TGCAGTGCTAGACCGAATCCACAGGATACTGAAGCTTTCTTT. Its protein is CSARPNPQDTEAFF.

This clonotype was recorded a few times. As DNA, the CDR3 is TGCGCCAGCAGCCAAGTCTGGGGGCTGACAGATACGCAGTATTTT. Protein product: CASSQVWGLTDTQYF. This chain joins TRBV4-3 and TRBJ2-3; tentative D call: TRBD1 (6 bases). The germline V and J ends were trimmed by 1 base and 3 bases, with 11 bases remaining between them. The CDR3 runs to 15 residues. Germline assignment: CDR1 LGHNA and CDR2 YSLEER.

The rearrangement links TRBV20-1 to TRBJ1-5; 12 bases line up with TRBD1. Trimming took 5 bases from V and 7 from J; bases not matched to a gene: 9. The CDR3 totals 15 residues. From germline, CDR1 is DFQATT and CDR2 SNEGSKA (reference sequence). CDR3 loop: CSAEGGTGGHQPQHF. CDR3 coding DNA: TGCAGTGCTGAGGGGGGGACAGGGGGCCACCAGCCCCAGCATTTT.

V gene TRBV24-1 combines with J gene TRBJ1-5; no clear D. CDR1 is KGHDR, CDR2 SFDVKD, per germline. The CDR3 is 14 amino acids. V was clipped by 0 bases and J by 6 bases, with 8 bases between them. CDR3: CATSDLDKVQPQHF. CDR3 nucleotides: TGTGCCACCAGTGATTTGGATAAGGTTCAGCCCCAGCATTTT.

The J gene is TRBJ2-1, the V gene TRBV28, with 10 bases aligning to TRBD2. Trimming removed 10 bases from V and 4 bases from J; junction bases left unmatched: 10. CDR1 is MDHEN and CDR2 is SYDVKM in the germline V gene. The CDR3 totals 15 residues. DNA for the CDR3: TGTGCCACTGACCCCACTAGCGGGGCTTACAATGAGCAGTTCTTC. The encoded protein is CATDPTSGAYNEQFF.

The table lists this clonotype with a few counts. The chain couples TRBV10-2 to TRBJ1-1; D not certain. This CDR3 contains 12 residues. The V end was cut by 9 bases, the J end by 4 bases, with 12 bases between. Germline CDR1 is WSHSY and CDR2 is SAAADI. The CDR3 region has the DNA TGCGCCAGTGAGACTCGGAGCACTGAAGCTTTCTTT. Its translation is CASETRSTEAFF.

CDR3 protein: CASSLPTGPETQYF. The DNA of the CDR3 is TGTGCCAGCAGTTTACCCACAGGGCCAGAGACCCAGTACTTC. The chain couples TRBV28 to TRBJ2-4; possible D gene TRBD1, 6 bases. The J call may be in error: the DNA end matches TRBJ2-5 better. The CDR3 runs 14 residues. Germline CDR1 is MDHEN and CDR2 is SYDVKM.

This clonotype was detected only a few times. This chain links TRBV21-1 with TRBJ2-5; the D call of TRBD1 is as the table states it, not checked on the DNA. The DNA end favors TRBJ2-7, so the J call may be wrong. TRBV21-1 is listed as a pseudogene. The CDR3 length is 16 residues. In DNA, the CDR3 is TGTGCCAGCAGCAAAGAGGGTCAGGGGGCAGAACACGAGCAGTACTTC. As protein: CASSKEGQGAEHEQYF.

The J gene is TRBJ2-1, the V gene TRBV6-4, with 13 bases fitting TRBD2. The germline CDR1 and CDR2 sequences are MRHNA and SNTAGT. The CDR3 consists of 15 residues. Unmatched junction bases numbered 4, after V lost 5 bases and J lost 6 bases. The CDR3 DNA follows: TGTGCCAGCAGTAATACTAGCGGGGGGGCCAATGAGCAGTTCTTC. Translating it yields CASSNTSGGANEQFF.

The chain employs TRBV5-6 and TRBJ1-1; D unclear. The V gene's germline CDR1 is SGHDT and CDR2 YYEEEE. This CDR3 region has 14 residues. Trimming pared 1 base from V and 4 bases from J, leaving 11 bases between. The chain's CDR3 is CASSLPGIATEAFF. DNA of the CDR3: TGTGCCAGCAGCTTGCCGGGGATTGCCACTGAAGCTTTCTTT.

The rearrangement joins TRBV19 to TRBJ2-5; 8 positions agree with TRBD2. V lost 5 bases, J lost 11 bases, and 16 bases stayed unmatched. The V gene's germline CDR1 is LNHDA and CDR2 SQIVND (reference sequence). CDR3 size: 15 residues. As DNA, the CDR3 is TGTGCCAGTAGTCCGGCAGCGGGGGAGTTTTATGAGCAGTACTTC. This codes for CASSPAAGEFYEQYF.

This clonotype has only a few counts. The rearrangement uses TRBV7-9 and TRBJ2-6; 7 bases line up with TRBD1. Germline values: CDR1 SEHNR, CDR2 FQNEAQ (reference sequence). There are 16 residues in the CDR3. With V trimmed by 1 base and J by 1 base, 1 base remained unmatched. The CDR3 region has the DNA TGTGCCAGCAGCTTAGGACAGGGTTCTGGGGCCAACGTCCTGACTTTC. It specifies CASSLGQGSGANVLTF.